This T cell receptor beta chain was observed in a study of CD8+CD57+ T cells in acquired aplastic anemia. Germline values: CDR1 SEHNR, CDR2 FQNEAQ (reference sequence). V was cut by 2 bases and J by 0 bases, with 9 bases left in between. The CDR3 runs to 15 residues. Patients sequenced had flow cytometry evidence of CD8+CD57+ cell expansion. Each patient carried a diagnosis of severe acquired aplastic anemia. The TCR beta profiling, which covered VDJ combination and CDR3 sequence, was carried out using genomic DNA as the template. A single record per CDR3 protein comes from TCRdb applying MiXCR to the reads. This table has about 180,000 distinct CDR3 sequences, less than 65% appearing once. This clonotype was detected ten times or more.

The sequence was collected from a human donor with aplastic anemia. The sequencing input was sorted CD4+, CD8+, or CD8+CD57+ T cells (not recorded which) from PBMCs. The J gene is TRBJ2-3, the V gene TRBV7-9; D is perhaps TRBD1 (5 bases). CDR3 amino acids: CASSLRTPSTDTQYF. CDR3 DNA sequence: TGTGCCAGCAGCTTACGGACACCTAGCACAGATACGCAGTATTTT.